A single sample is the source of the 2 T cell receptor beta chains below, sequenced in a study of blood T cells in healthy people across ages. Primers used in a second PCR of about 6 to 11 cycles were a sample-barcoded 5' primer and a J-beta primer mix. Using its own MiXCR run on the 5' RACE reads, TCRdb lists one record per CDR3 protein. This table has 1.5 million to 2 million distinct CDR3 sequences, 30% to 40% appearing once. The sample comprised blood. All receptors come from a human donor in good health.

The chain uses TRBV7-2 and TRBJ2-7; D is uncertain. V was pared by 5 bases and J by 1 base, with 9 bases between. Germline CDR1 reads SGHTA; CDR2 reads FQGNSA. This CDR3 region has 13 residues. Written as DNA, the CDR3 is TGTGCCAGCAGCCCCGCCCCTTCCTACGAGCAGTACTTC. This translates into CASSPAPSYEQYF.

The chain uses TRBV7-3 and TRBJ1-2; D may be TRBD1 (5 bases). Germline V CDR1 and CDR2: SGHTA, FQGTGA. Trimming pared 0 bases from V and 2 bases from J, leaving 10 bases between. This CDR3 is built from 15 residues. This chain's CDR3 is CASSLTGTDNYGYTF. The DNA for the CDR3 is TGTGCCAGCAGCTTAACGGGGACTGACAACTATGGCTACACCTTC.